The present T cell receptor (beta chain) was sequenced within a study of post-analysis software for immune sequencing data (dated by TCRdb to about 2015). Context from the whole study: Recorded disease courses included relapsing-remitting, secondary progressive and progressive-relapsing multiple sclerosis, with some patients lacking subtype annotation. Patient repertoires were compared against about a dozen previously published healthy control repertoires from donors aged 6 to 25 years. A subset of samples was prepared in parallel using single-end sample barcoding, then pooled and co-amplified after Illumina adapter ligation.

What the research found in general, with its limitations: Several TRBV segments, including TRBV5-6, TRBV5-1 and TRBV20-1, were significantly more frequent in patients than controls. The multiple sclerosis patient group was slightly younger than the control group. Compared with controls, multiple sclerosis patients had significantly lower normalized Chao1 diversity, a finding suggesting substantial peripheral T-cell clonal expansion. Strong co-clustering of samples prepared in the same batch was shown by direct clustering with F measure, prompting a batch-effect correction.

In regard to this clonotype: Its target antigen remains unknown. Within one base of it there is no much larger clone, and no base qualities were kept.

Via the germline V gene, CDR1 is MNHNS and CDR2 SASEGT. V loses 11 bases, J loses 6 bases, and the germline ends lie 17 bases apart. Including cysteine and phenylalanine, the CDR3 has 13 amino acids. Only the CDR3 part of the read is kept: 39 bases, read in frame from the first base. The library relied on PCR. This sample was sequenced with an Illumina HiSeq 2500. To reduce PCR and sequencing biases, unique molecular identifiers were incorporated into the TCR beta cDNA libraries. About 500,000 cDNA molecules were obtained for every 1 to 10 million input T cells, so each molecule roughly corresponded to one T cell. The patient libraries were prepared and sequenced with the same protocol used for the earlier healthy control dataset. Within a given batch, samples were prepared together, multiplexed and sequenced on the same HiSeq lane. Regarding the original processing steps: Raw barcoded reads were processed with MIGEC, and single-read molecular identifier groups were discarded before consensus assembly and CDR3 extraction. VDJtools was used for post-analysis of the clonotype tables, with diversity normalized by down-sampling every dataset to the smallest sample size. To correct batch-related cross-sample contamination, repertoire overlap clustering matched CDR3 amino acid sequences but not nucleotide sequences. TCRdb reran the public reads through fastp at Q25 and MiXCR, keeping productive beta chains. Each entry merges the rows of one CDR3 protein and shows their most common DNA and genes. The V and J calls reflect TCRdb's pipeline rather than the authors' work. This sample comprises hundreds of thousands of distinct CDR3 sequences, roughly three fifths of them detected only once. The ten top clones hold roughly 12% of the sample.

TCR beta repertoires were profiled from peripheral blood of under 15 young patients with multiple sclerosis to demonstrate the VDJtools post-analysis software. The patients with multiple sclerosis were children and adolescents between roughly 6 and 15 years of age. Sequencing was performed on blood. The clonotype comes from a girl aged 2-10 years with multiple sclerosis. The rearrangement joined TRBV6-1 to TRBJ2-1, and possibly TRBD1, on 5 matching bases. The CDR3 protein is CASWYGATNEQFF. The DNA reads TGTGCCTCCTGGTATGGGGCCACCAATGAGCAGTTCTTC.